These T cell receptor beta chains were read from a single sample in a study of blood T cell repertoires in COVID-19. TCRdb keeps only in-frame clones here, not all; method: immunoSEQ multiplex PCR. The sample lists fewer than 250,000 clones, 80% to 90% occurring once. The material sequenced was peripheral blood. The receptors come from a woman over 75 with acute or convalescent COVID-19. CDR3s include the opening cysteine and the closing phenylalanine or tryptophan. Fields, in order: D gene, J gene, V gene, clone size, CDR3 DNA, CDR3 protein. A D gene is named only where the DNA matches it firmly. Not all rows give a size; the values are once, few, many and, for expanded clones, a class.

D gene: TRBD2; J gene: TRBJ2-1; V gene: TRBV19; clone size: once; CDR3 DNA: TGTGCCAGTAGTATAGAGGACCGCGGGGGTGTTAATGAGCAGTTCTTC; CDR3 protein: CASSIEDRGGVNEQFF
D gene: TRBD1; J gene: TRBJ2-7; V gene: TRBV5-1; clone size: -; CDR3 DNA: TGCGCCAGCAGCGTACAGGGGGCCCTAAATGATGAGCAGTACTTC; CDR3 protein: CASSVQGALNDEQYF
D gene: -; J gene: TRBJ2-5; V gene: TRBV25-1; clone size: -; CDR3 DNA: TGTGCCAGCAGTGAATTAGGCGGGGGCGCTGGGGAGACCCAGTACTTC; CDR3 protein: CASSELGGGAGETQYF
D gene: TRBD2; J gene: TRBJ2-1; V gene: TRBV4-2; clone size: few; CDR3 DNA: TGTGCCAGCAGCCCCCAACTAGCGGGAGTTTACAATGAGCAGTTCTTC; CDR3 protein: CASSPQLAGVYNEQFF
D gene: -; J gene: TRBJ2-4; V gene: TRBV18; clone size: -; CDR3 DNA: TGTGCCAGCTCACCGGGCCCACTAGCCAAAAACATTCAGTACTTC; CDR3 protein: CASSPGPLAKNIQYF
D gene: -; J gene: TRBJ1-3; V gene: TRBV7-9; clone size: -; CDR3 DNA: TGTGCCAGCAGCTTAGACGGGGGGCCCGTCCGCGGAAACACCATATATTTT; CDR3 protein: CASSLDGGPVRGNTIYF
D gene: -; J gene: TRBJ1-5; V gene: TRBV2; clone size: -; CDR3 DNA: TGTGCCAGCAGGAGGGGGTCGAATCAGCCCCAGCATTTT; CDR3 protein: CASRRGSNQPQHF
D gene: -; J gene: TRBJ1-1; V gene: TRBV14; clone size: -; CDR3 DNA: TGTGCCAGCAGCCAAGAATTGGGGGGAACTGAAGCTTTCTTT; CDR3 protein: CASSQELGGTEAFF
D gene: TRBD1; J gene: TRBJ1-5; V gene: TRBV30; clone size: -; CDR3 DNA: TGTGCCTGGAGTGCATTACAGGGGGAGGTTCAGCCCCAGCATTTT; CDR3 protein: CAWSALQGEVQPQHF
D gene: -; J gene: TRBJ2-1; V gene: TRBV7-3; clone size: -; CDR3 DNA: TGTGCCAGCAGCTTCGGTAGGAGCTCCTACAATGAGCAGTTCTTC; CDR3 protein: CASSFGRSSYNEQFF
D gene: -; J gene: TRBJ1-1; V gene: TRBV5-1; clone size: -; CDR3 DNA: TGCGCCAGCAGCTTCGGCCTTGAGGGTGGCACTGAAGCTTTCTTT; CDR3 protein: CASSFGLEGGTEAFF
D gene: -; J gene: TRBJ2-7; V gene: TRBV19; clone size: -; CDR3 DNA: TGTGCCAGTAGTCCCCGACAGGACTCCTACGAGCAGTACTTC; CDR3 protein: CASSPRQDSYEQYF
D gene: TRBD1; J gene: TRBJ1-5; V gene: TRBV19; clone size: -; CDR3 DNA: TGTGCCAGTAGTATGGACAGGGGACGCAATCAGCCCCAGCATTTT; CDR3 protein: CASSMDRGRNQPQHF